This TCR beta chain stems from a study of blood T cells in healthy people across ages. A second roughly 7 to 12 cycle PCR used barcoded and J-beta primers. In TCRdb, the 5' RACE reads were re-called with MiXCR into one record per CDR3 protein. The sample includes around 800,000 distinct CDR3 sequences, 25% to 30% of them seen just once. CDR1 is SQVTM, CDR2 ANQGSEA, per germline. The CDR3 is 13 amino acids. Germline trimming cut 3 bases from V and 4 bases from J; bases unmatched to any gene: 6. This same sample was also part of a study on T cells of mothers and their children.

The source material was blood. This sequence originates from a boy aged 10-17 years in good health. The chain has TRBV29-1 and TRBJ2-7; 7 nucleotides line up with TRBD2. The CDR3 loop reads CSVDGTNDYEQYF. CDR3 DNA: TGCAGCGTTGACGGGACTAACGATTACGAGCAGTACTTC.